This TCR beta chain stems from a study of T cells after yellow fever vaccination. A process of 5'RACE template switching, which added a universal primer site and UMIs, was used to make TCR cDNA. TCRdb passed the 5' RACE reads through MiXCR, listing each CDR3 protein once. The sample lists just under 600,000 distinct CDR3 sequences, approximately 13% occurring once. This clonotype was seen a handful of times. Antigen unknown. Study-wide results and limits: Peak timing came faster in the weaker secondary response, day 5 versus 15. Reappearing after the booster were most of the clones from primary vaccination (about 96% CD4, approximately 86% CD8). It was a small share of clonotypes that appeared in both CD4 and CD8 compartments.

V shed 3 bases and J shed 4 bases, with 8 bases lying between them. The germline V gene has CDR1 DFQATT and CDR2 SNEGSKA (reference sequence). This CDR3 has 12 amino acids. The chain carries TRBV20-1 and TRBJ2-3; D perhaps matches TRBD1 (5 bases). The sequencing used PBMCs, collected on the day of the yellow fever booster vaccination. This TCR was recovered from a man aged 25 to 40 who received the YFV17D yellow fever vaccine. Written as DNA, the CDR3 is TGCAGTGCTAGCGACAGTCCAGATACGCAGTATTTT. Protein sequence: CSASDSPDTQYF.